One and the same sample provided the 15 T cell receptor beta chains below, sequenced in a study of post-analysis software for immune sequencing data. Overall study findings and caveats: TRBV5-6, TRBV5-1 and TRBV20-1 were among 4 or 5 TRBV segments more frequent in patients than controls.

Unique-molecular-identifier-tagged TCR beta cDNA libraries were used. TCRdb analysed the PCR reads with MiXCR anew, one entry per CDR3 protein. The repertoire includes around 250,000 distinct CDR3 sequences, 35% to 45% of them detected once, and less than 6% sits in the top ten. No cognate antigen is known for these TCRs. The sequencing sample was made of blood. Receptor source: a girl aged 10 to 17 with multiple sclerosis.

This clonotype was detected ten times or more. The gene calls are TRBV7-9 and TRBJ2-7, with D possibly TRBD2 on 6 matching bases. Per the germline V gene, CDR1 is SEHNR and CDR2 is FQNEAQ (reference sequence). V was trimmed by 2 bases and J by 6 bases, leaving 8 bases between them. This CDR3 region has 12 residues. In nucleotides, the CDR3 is TGTGCCAGCAGCTTAATGGGAGGCGAGCAGTACTTC. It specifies CASSLMGGEQYF.

The CDR3: CASSLSSGGDFSTEAFF. CDR3 bases: TGTGCCAGCAGTTTATCTTCAGGGGGCGATTTCTCCACTGAAGCTTTCTTT. J is TRBJ1-1 and V is TRBV27; 8 nucleotides align to TRBD1. The CDR3 consists of 17 residues. V lost 0 bases to trimming and J lost 4 bases; unmatched junction nucleotides: 10. Germline lookup yields CDR1 MNHEY and CDR2 SMNVEV (reference sequence).

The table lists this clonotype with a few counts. CDR3 bases: TGTGCCAGCAGCCGAGGGACAGGAGAGAGCAATCAGCCCCAGCATTTT. This gives the protein CASSRGTGESNQPQHF. The genes are TRBV3-1 and TRBJ1-5, with 8 bases matching TRBD1. The CDR3 runs 16 residues. Germline V gene sequence: CDR1 LGHDT, CDR2 YNNKEL (reference sequence). Unmatched junction bases numbered 6, after V lost 4 bases and J lost 1 base.

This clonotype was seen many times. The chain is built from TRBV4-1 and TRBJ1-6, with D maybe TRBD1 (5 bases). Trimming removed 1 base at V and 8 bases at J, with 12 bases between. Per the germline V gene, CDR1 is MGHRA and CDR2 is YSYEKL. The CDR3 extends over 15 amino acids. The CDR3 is CASSQVQGSDSPLHF. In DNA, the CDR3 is TGCGCCAGCAGCCAAGTTCAGGGAAGTGATTCACCCCTCCACTTT.

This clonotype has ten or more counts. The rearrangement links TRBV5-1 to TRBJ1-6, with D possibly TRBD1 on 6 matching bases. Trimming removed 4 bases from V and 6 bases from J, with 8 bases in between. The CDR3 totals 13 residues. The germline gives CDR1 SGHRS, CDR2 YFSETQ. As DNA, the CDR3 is TGCGCCAGCAGCAGGGACATTAATTCACCCCTCCACTTT. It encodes CASSRDINSPLHF.

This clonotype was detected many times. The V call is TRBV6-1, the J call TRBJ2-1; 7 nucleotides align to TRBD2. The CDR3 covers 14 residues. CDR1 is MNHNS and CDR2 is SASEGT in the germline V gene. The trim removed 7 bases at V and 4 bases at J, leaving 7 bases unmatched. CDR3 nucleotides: TGTGCCAGCATTAAGGCTAGCGGTTACAATGAGCAGTTCTTC. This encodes CASIKASGYNEQFF.

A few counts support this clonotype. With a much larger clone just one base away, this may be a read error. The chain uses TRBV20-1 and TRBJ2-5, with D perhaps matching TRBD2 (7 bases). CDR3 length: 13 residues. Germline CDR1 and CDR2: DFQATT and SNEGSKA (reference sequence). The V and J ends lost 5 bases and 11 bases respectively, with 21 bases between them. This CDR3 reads CSAPGLGDNEQYF. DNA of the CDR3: TGCAGTGCTCCAGGACTAGGGGACAATGAGCAGTACTTC.

CDR3 sequence reads: CASIFGANVLTF. In DNA form, the CDR3 reads TGTGCCAGCATCTTCGGGGCCAACGTCCTGACTTTC. The rearrangement uses TRBV6-1 and TRBJ2-6; D is uncertain. The CDR3 sequence is 12 residues long. Germline CDR1 reads MNHNS; CDR2 reads SASEGT. V was trimmed by 7 bases and J by 4 bases, leaving 5 bases between them.

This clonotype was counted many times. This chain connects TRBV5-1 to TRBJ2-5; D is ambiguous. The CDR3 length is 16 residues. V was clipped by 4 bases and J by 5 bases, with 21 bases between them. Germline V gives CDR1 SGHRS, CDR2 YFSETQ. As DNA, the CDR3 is TGCGCCAGCAGCGCCGGACCGGATTCGCAATTGGAGACCCAGTACTTC. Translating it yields CASSAGPDSQLETQYF.

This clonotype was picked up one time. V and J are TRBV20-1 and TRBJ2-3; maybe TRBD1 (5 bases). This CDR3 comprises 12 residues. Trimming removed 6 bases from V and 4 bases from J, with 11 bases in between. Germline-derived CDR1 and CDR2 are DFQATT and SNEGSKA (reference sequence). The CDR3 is CSADDSSDTQYF. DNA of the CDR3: TGCAGTGCCGATGACAGCTCAGATACGCAGTATTTT.

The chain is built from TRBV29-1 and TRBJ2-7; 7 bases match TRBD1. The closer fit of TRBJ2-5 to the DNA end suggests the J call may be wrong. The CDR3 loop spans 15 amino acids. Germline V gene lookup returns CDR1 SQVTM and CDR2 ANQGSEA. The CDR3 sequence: CSVEPTGAQRETQYF. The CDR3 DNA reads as TGCAGCGTTGAACCCACAGGGGCCCAACGGGAGACCCAGTACTTC.

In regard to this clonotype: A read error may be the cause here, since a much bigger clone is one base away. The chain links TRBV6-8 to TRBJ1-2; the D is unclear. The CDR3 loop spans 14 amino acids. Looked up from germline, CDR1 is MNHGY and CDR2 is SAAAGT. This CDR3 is CTSSSFHNTYGYTF. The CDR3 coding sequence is TGTACCAGCAGTTCATTCCATAACACCTATGGCTACACCTTC.

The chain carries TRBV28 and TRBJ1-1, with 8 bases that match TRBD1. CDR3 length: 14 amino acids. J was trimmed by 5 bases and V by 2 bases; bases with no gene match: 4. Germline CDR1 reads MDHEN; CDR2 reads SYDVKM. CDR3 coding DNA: TGTGCCAGCAGTTTACAGGGGGCGGAAACTGAAGCTTTCTTT. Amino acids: CASSLQGAETEAFF.

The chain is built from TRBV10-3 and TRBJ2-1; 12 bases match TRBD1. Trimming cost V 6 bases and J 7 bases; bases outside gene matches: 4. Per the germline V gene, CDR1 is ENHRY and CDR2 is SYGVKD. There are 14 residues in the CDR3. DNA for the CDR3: TGTGCCATCAGGGGACAGGGGGCGGGGAATGAGCAGTTCTTC. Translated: CAIRGQGAGNEQFF.

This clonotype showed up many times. The CDR3 coding sequence is TGTGCCAGCAGCGCCGGAAGTCCCAAAGAGACCCAGTACTTC. This translates into CASSAGSPKETQYF. The gene calls are TRBV9 and TRBJ2-5, with no clear D. The length of the CDR3 is 14 residues. CDR1 SGDLS and CDR2 YYNGEE come from the germline V gene. V was shortened by 3 bases and J by 3 bases, with 12 bases between the two germline ends. Together with reference TRBV9 and TRBJ2-5, the CDR3 gives the full variable domain: DSGVTQTPKHLITATGQRVTLRCSPRSGDLSVYWYQQSLDQGLQFLIQYYNGEERAKGNILERFSAQQFPDLHSELNLSSLELGDSALYFCASSAGSPKETQYFGPGTRLLVL.